The entry below gives a single T cell receptor (beta chain) sequence along with its context. Per the original methods: Quantification of nucleated cells was approximated via reference gene primer amplification. The method was immunoSEQ multiplex PCR; TCRdb's version includes in-frame clones alone and lacks a portion of them. D and trimming were read from the DNA, whereas the V and J calls and clone size are those reported in that table. The table has around 200,000 clones, 80% to 90% seen once; the top ten hold about 4.6%. CDR1 is SNHLY, CDR2 FYNNEI, per germline. The ends lost 9 bases at V and 2 bases at J; junction bases unmatched: 16. The CDR3 extends over 17 amino acids. This sample is drawn from a study of blood T cell repertoires in COVID-19. Study in general: PBMCs, B-cell-depleted T cells, or T cells provided the cDNA or gDNA that made up the material.

The receptor was isolated from a woman aged 30 to 39 who had been exposed to COVID-19. This sequence joins TRBV2 and TRBJ2-7; 10 nucleotides match TRBD1. The sequencing sample was made of PBMCs or T cells enriched from blood (not recorded which). The CDR3 sequence: CARGPGQGPSGTYEQYF. The DNA of the CDR3 is TGTGCCAGAGGACCGGGACAGGGGCCTTCGGGCACCTACGAGCAGTACTTC.